Below are 21 T cell receptor beta chains sequenced from a single sample in a study of blood T cell repertoires in COVID-19. TCRdb's table, derived via immunoSEQ multiplex PCR, lists solely in-frame clones and lacks some. Of 300,000 or so clones listed, 86% are singletons. The sequencing sample was made of PBMCs or T cells enriched from blood (not recorded which). The origin of the receptors is a woman aged 40 to 50 with acute COVID-19.

The rearrangement links TRBV5-5 to TRBJ2-5, with 10 bases aligning to TRBD1. The V and J ends lost 4 bases and 1 base, in that order; junction bases with no gene match: 4. This CDR3 is 15 amino acids long. CDR1 is SGHKS and CDR2 is YYEKEE in the germline V gene (reference sequence). In DNA form, the CDR3 reads TGTGCCAGCAGCACCGGACAGGGGGGCCAAGAGACCCAGTACTTC. Its translation: CASSTGQGGQETQYF.

The chain recombines TRBV15 with TRBJ1-1; TRBD1 matches 8 bases. This CDR3 contains 15 residues. Per the germline V gene, CDR1 is LNHNV and CDR2 is YYDKDF (reference sequence). J was trimmed by 1 base and V by 1 base; bases with no gene match: 2. CDR3 DNA sequence: TGTGCCACCAGCAGAGCCGGACAGGGGAACACTGAAGCTTTCTTT. Translation gives CATSRAGQGNTEAFF.

This chain links TRBV18 with TRBJ1-4; the D gene is possibly TRBD1 (5 bases). Trimming cost V 0 bases and J 8 bases, with 13 bases left between them. CDR1 is KGHSH, CDR2 LQKENI, per germline. CDR3 length equals 15 residues. CDR3 sequence (DNA): TGTGCCAGCTCACCACCCTCGCAGGGAGGGGAAAAACTGTTTTTT. Residues: CASSPPSQGGEKLFF.

This chain connects TRBV18 to TRBJ1-4; weak D call: TRBD1 (6 bases). V lost 1 base and J lost 8, with 8 bases in between. The germline CDR1 and CDR2 sequences are KGHSH and LQKENI. The CDR3 length is 13 residues. The CDR3 reads CASSPRDTEKLFF. The DNA for the CDR3 is TGTGCCAGCTCACCACGGGACACAGAAAAACTGTTTTTT.

The chain uses TRBV5-8 and TRBJ1-2; D is perhaps TRBD1 (6 bases). The CDR3 is 16 amino acids. Germline V gene data show CDR1 as SGHTS and CDR2 as YDEGEE. V dropped 2 bases and J dropped 8 bases, with 22 bases sitting between them. CDR3 amino acids: CASSFFQGLLPGGYTF. Here the CDR3 DNA reads TGTGCCAGCAGCTTTTTCCAGGGGCTACTCCCAGGGGGCTACACCTTC.

The V and J genes are TRBV7-2 and TRBJ1-1, with D tentatively TRBD1 (6 bases). V lost 5 bases to trimming and J lost 1 base, with 14 bases between them. The germline CDR1 and CDR2 sequences are SGHTA and FQGNSA. This CDR3 has 15 residues. The DNA of the CDR3 is TGTGCCAGCAGCCACGCCCTGACAGGGAACACTGAAGCTTTCTTT. Encoded protein: CASSHALTGNTEAFF.

The gene calls are TRBV2 and TRBJ1-4, with a weak D call TRBD1 (5 bases). Germline values: CDR1 SNHLY, CDR2 FYNNEI. The CDR3 length is 14 residues. V lost 4 bases to trimming and J lost 5 bases, with 11 bases between them. The DNA of the CDR3 is TGTGCCAGCAGTGCAGACAGTAAGAATGAAAAACTGTTTTTT. Translating it yields CASSADSKNEKLFF.

The chain recombines TRBV6-2 or TRBV6-3 with TRBJ1-5, with 9 bases identical to TRBD1. CDR3 length: 19 amino acids. The V gene's germline CDR1 is MNHEY and CDR2 SVGEGT. V lost 1 base and J lost 4; bases outside the gene matches: 14. For the CDR3, the DNA is TGTGCCAGCAGTTACTACCATCAGGGGCCCGGGACAGGGAATCAGCCCCAGCATTTT. This sequence encodes CASSYYHQGPGTGNQPQHF.

Only a few counts were recorded for this clone. This chain links TRBV28 with TRBJ2-2, with 8 bases identical to TRBD2. CDR1 and CDR2 from the germline V gene are MDHEN and SYDVKM. The CDR3 is made up of 17 amino acids. V lost 5 bases and J lost 3; bases outside the gene matches: 11. For the CDR3, the DNA is TGTGCCAGCAGTGAAGAGAAGCGGGAGTTGGACACCGGGGAGCTGTTTTTT. Translated: CASSEEKRELDTGELFF.

A few counts support this clone. This sequence joins TRBV14 and TRBJ2-7; TRBD1 matches 7 bases. This CDR3 has 14 residues. From germline, CDR1 is SGHDN and CDR2 FVKESK. V shed 4 bases and J 4 bases; nucleotides not matched to a gene: 7. The CDR3 DNA follows: TGTGCCAGCAGCCTGACAGGGTATGGTTACGAGCAGTACTTC. It specifies CASSLTGYGYEQYF.

This clone has a handful of counts. The chain is built from TRBV7-2 and TRBJ1-2, with 8 bases matching TRBD1. The V gene end was trimmed by 1 base and the J gene end by 2 bases; junction bases not matched to a gene: 12. The CDR3 consists of 18 residues. Germline values: CDR1 SGHTA, CDR2 FQGNSA. CDR3 sequence: CASSLVGRGREGNYGYTF. As DNA, the CDR3 is TGTGCCAGCAGCTTAGTAGGCAGGGGGCGCGAGGGGAACTATGGCTACACCTTC.

The V gene is TRBV19, the J gene TRBJ1-3, with D perhaps matching TRBD1 (6 bases). V shed 5 bases and J shed 0 bases, with 11 bases lying between them. Per the germline V gene, CDR1 is LNHDA and CDR2 is SQIVND (reference sequence). The CDR3 length is 15 residues. DNA of the CDR3: TGTGCCAGTAGTGAGACAGGAGACTCTGGAAACACCATATATTTT. Protein: CASSETGDSGNTIYF. Complete variable domain (other parts from reference TRBV19 and TRBJ1-3): DGGITQSPKYLFRKEGQNVTLSCEQNLNHDAMYWYRQDPGQGLRLIYYSQIVNDFQKGDIAEGYSVSREKKESFPLTVTSAQKNPTAFYLCASSETGDSGNTIYFGEGSWLTVV.

The chain links TRBV18 to TRBJ1-6, with 9 bases aligning to TRBD1. The CDR3 has 15 amino acids. Germline CDR1 and CDR2: KGHSH and LQKENI. V dropped 6 bases and J dropped 9; count of bases not matched to a gene: 9. The CDR3: CASSQGQGESSPLHF. CDR3 DNA sequence: TGTGCCAGCTCTCAGGGACAGGGAGAAAGTTCACCCCTCCACTTT. Supplemented by reference TRBV18 and TRBJ1-6, the full variable domain reads NAGVMQNPRHLVRRRGQEARLRCSPMKGHSHVYWYRQLPEEGLKFMVYLQKENIIDESGMPKERFSAEFPKEGPSILRIQQVVRGDSAAYFCASSQGQGESSPLHFGNGTRLTVT.

The chain uses TRBV5-6 and TRBJ1-4, with D tentatively TRBD1 (6 bases). Germline values: CDR1 SGHDT, CDR2 YYEEEE. The germline V and J ends were trimmed by 4 bases and 7 bases, with 8 bases remaining between them. The CDR3 sequence is 12 residues long. Written as DNA, the CDR3 is TGTGCCAGCAGCCAGGGGTTTGAAAAACTGTTTTTT. Residues: CASSQGFEKLFF.

This chain uses TRBV19 with TRBJ2-7; possible D gene TRBD1, 6 bases. This CDR3 spans 16 amino acids. Germline-derived CDR1 and CDR2 are LNHDA and SQIVND (reference sequence). V lost 5 bases and J lost 2, with 19 bases in between. CDR3 residues: CASSATAGQPPYEQYF. The CDR3 DNA sequence: TGTGCCAGTAGTGCGACGGCCGGACAGCCTCCCTACGAGCAGTACTTC.

This clone was found once. The chain carries TRBV3-1 (or the pseudogene TRBV3-2) and TRBJ1-3; maybe TRBD1 (6 bases). This CDR3 contains 15 residues. Germline CDR1 and CDR2: LGHDT and YNNKEL (reference sequence). Trimming took off 0 bases at V and 7 bases at J, with 13 bases between the two ends. Here the CDR3 DNA reads TGTGCCAGCAGCCAAGAGGGGGCGGTGCGGAACACCATATATTTT. Translating gives CASSQEGAVRNTIYF.

The chain employs TRBV5-4 and TRBJ2-7; 11 bases fit TRBD1. With V trimmed by 0 bases and J by 5 bases, 1 base remained unmatched. Germline V gene sequence: CDR1 SGHNT, CDR2 YYREEE (reference sequence). CDR3 length: 14 amino acids. The CDR3, as DNA: TGTGCCAGCAGCTTGGAGGACAGGGGGCACGAGCAGTACTTC. It specifies CASSLEDRGHEQYF.

This rearrangement joins TRBV19 to TRBJ1-1; D is unclear. The V gene's germline CDR1 is LNHDA and CDR2 SQIVND (reference sequence). The CDR3 consists of 14 residues. With 4 bases removed from V and 1 base from J, the gap between germline ends came to 10 bases. CDR3 nucleotides: TGTGCCAGTAGTAGGCCCACAGAGAACACTGAAGCTTTCTTT. Encoded protein: CASSRPTENTEAFF.

This chain links TRBV4-1 with TRBJ2-1, with TRBD2 identical over 11 bases. V shed 1 base, J shed 3 bases, and the junction held 8 bases outside the gene matches. CDR1 and CDR2 (germline): MGHRA, YSYEKL. The CDR3 is 18 amino acids. The CDR3 region is CASSQATSGTTLYNEQFF. CDR3 in DNA: TGCGCCAGCAGCCAAGCGACTAGCGGGACGACGCTCTACAATGAGCAGTTCTTC.

This rearrangement joins TRBV27 to TRBJ2-3, with 14 bases identical to TRBD2. The CDR3 has 18 amino acids. Germline CDR1 is MNHEY and CDR2 is SMNVEV (reference sequence). After removal of 2 bases from V and 2 bases from J, the junction contained 6 bases not matched to a gene. The CDR3 protein is CASSLEGTSGGYTDTQYF. The DNA for the CDR3 is TGTGCCAGCAGTTTAGAAGGGACTAGCGGGGGATACACAGATACGCAGTATTTT.

The V gene is TRBV4-3, the J gene TRBJ2-1; a weak D match, TRBD2 (5 bases). Germline lookup yields CDR1 LGHNA and CDR2 YSLEER. V shed 4 bases and J shed 5 bases, with 15 bases lying between them. The CDR3 length is 15 residues. This CDR3 is CASSPYYGNHNEQFF. For the CDR3, the DNA is TGCGCCAGCAGCCCTTACTACGGGAATCACAATGAGCAGTTCTTC.